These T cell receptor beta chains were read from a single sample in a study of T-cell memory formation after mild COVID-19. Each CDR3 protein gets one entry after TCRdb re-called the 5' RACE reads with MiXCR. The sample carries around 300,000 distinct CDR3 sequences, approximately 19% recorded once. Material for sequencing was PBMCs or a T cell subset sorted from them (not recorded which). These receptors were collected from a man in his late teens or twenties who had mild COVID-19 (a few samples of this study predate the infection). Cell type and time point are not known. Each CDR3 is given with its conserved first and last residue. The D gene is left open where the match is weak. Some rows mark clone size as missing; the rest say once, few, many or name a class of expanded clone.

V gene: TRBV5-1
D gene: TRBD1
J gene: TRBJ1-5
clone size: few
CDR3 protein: CASSGHRDRLYSNQPQHF
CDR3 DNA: TGCGCCAGCAGCGGACACCGGGACAGACTTTATAGCAATCAGCCCCAGCATTTT

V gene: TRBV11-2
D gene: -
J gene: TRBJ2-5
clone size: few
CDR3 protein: CASSDTRDGWETQYF
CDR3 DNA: TGTGCCAGCAGCGACACGAGGGACGGGTGGGAGACCCAGTACTTC

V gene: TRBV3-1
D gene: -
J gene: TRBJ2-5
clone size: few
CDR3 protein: CASSQDIGAGRETQYF
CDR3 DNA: TGTGCCAGCAGCCAAGATATCGGAGCCGGACGTGAAACCCAGTACTTC

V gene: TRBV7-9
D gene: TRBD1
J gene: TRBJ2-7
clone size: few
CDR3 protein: CASSPPPGQGRYEQYF
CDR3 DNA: TGTGCCAGCAGCCCGCCACCGGGACAGGGTCGTTACGAGCAGTACTTC

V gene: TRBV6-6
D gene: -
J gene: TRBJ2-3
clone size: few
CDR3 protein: CASSYGSGASRERDTQYF
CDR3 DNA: TGTGCCAGCAGTTACGGGTCCGGGGCTAGCCGGGAAAGAGATACGCAGTATTTT

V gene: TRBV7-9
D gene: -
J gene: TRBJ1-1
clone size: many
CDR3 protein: CASSLTDSDSEAFF
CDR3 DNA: TGTGCCAGCAGCTTAACAGATAGTGACAGCGAAGCTTTCTTT

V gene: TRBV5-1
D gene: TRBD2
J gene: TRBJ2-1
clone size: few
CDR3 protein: CASSYRTSGGGTNEQFF
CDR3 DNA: TGCGCCAGCAGCTACCGGACTAGCGGGGGAGGAACCAATGAGCAGTTCTTC

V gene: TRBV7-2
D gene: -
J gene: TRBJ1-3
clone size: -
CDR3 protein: CASSLVGSGVSGNTIYF
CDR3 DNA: TGTGCCAGCAGCTTAGTAGGGTCGGGGGTTTCTGGAAACACCATATATTTT

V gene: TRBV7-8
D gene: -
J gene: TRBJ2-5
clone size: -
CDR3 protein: CASSLSRSQYF
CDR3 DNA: TGTGCCAGCAGCTTAAGTCGGTCCCAGTACTTC

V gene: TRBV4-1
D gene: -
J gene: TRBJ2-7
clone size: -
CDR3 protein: CASSQGLWAGSYYEQYF
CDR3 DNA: TGCGCCAGCAGCCAGGGATTATGGGCCGGGAGCTACTACGAGCAGTACTTC

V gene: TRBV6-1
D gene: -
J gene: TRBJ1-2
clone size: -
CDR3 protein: CASSEFSPFNYGYTF
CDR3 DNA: TGTGCCAGCAGTGAATTCTCTCCTTTTAACTATGGCTACACCTTC

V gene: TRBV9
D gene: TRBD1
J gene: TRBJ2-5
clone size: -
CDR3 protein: CASGKTGTQETQYF
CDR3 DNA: TGTGCCAGCGGCAAGACAGGGACCCAAGAGACCCAGTACTTC

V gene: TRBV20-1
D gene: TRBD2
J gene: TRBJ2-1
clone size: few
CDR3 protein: CSARTGGPSYNEQFF
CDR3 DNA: TGCAGTGCTAGAACGGGGGGGCCCTCCTACAATGAGCAGTTCTTC

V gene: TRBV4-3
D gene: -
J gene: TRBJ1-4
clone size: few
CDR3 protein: CASSLWGAGEKLFF
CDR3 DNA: TGCGCCAGCAGCCTCTGGGGGGCTGGGGAAAAACTGTTTTTT

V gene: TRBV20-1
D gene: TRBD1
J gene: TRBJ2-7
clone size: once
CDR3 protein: CSANPGGSYEQYF
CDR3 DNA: TGCAGTGCTAATCCAGGGGGCTCCTACGAGCAGTACTTC

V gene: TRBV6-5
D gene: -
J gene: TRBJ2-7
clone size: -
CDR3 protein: CASSYTDTYEQYF
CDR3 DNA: TGTGCCAGCAGTTACACAGATACCTACGAGCAGTACTTC

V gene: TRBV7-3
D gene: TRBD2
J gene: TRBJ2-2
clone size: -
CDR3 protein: CASSAGTRSGELFF
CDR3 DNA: TGTGCCAGCAGTGCCGGGACTAGGAGCGGGGAGCTGTTTTTT

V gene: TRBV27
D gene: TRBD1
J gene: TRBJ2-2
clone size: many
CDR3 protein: CASSLRTGTTGELFF
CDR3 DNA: TGTGCCAGCAGTTTACGGACAGGGACCACCGGGGAGCTGTTTTTT

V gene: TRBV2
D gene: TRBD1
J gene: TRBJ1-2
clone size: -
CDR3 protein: CASSGEGQGGHGYTF
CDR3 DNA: TGTGCCAGCAGTGGTGAGGGACAGGGAGGGCATGGCTACACCTTC

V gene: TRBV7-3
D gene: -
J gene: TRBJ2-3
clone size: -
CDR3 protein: CASSFGGLGDTQYF
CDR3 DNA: TGTGCCAGCAGCTTCGGCGGGCTCGGAGATACGCAGTATTTT

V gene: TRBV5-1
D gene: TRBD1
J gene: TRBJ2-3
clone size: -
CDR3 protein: CASSSGTVDTQYF
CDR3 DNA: TGCGCCAGCAGCTCCGGGACAGTGGATACGCAGTATTTT

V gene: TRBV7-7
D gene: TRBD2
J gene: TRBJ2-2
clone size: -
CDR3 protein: CASSRSAGGDTGELFF
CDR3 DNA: TGTGCCAGCAGCCGGTCAGCGGGGGGAGACACCGGGGAGCTGTTTTTT

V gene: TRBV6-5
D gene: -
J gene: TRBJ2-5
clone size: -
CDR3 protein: CASSPAGHRQETQYF
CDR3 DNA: TGTGCCAGCAGCCCCGCCGGGCACCGACAAGAGACCCAGTACTTC

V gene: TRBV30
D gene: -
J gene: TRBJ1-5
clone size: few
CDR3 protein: CAVSGAARNQPQHF
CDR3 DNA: TGTGCCGTCTCCGGGGCGGCTCGCAATCAGCCCCAGCATTTT

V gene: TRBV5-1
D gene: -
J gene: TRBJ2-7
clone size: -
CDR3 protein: CASRSERGGTYEQYF
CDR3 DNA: TGCGCCAGCAGATCAGAACGTGGCGGAACCTACGAGCAGTACTTC

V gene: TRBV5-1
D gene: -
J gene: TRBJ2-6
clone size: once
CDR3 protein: CASSLSTSGSNVLTF
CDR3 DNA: TGCGCCAGCAGCTTGTCCACCTCTGGGTCCAACGTCCTGACTTTC

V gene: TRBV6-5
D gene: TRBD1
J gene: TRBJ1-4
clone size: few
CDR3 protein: CASSTGVDEKLFF
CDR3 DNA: TGTGCCAGCAGTACAGGGGTGGATGAAAAACTGTTTTTT

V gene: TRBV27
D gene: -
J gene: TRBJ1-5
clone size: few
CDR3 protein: CASSLGRGDQPQHF
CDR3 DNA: TGTGCCAGCAGTTTAGGACGGGGGGATCAGCCCCAGCATTTT

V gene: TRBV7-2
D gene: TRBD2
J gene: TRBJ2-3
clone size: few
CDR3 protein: CASSLDLVAGARQYF
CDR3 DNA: TGTGCCAGCAGCTTAGATTTGGTAGCGGGTGCTCGGCAGTATTTT

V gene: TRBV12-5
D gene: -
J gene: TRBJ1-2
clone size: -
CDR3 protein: CASAKNYGYTF
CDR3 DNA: TGTGCTAGTGCTAAGAACTATGGCTACACCTTC

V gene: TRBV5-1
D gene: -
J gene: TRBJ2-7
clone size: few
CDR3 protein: CASSSTGQPYEQYF
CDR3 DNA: TGCGCCAGCAGCTCAACGGGACAACCCTACGAGCAGTACTTC

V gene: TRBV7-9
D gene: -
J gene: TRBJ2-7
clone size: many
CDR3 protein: CASSLLPDSFEQYF
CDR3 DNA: TGTGCCAGCAGCCTACTTCCTGACAGCTTCGAGCAGTACTTC

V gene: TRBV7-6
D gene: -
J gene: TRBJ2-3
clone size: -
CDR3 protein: CASSLARALSDTQYF
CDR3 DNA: TGTGCCAGCAGCTTAGCGCGCGCCTTATCAGATACGCAGTATTTT

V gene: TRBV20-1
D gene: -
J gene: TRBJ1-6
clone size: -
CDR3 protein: CSARDDGKSGSPLHF
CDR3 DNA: TGCAGTGCTAGAGATGACGGAAAGTCGGGGTCACCCCTCCACTTT

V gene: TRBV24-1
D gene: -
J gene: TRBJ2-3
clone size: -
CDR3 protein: CATSGYVGRGGTDTQYF
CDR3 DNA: TGTGCCACCAGTGGCTACGTAGGCAGGGGGGGCACAGATACGCAGTATTTT

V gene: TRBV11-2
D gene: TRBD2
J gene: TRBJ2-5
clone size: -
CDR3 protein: CASSHGRRGGSETQYF
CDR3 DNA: TGTGCCAGCAGCCATGGCCGGCGGGGGGGATCGGAGACCCAGTACTTC

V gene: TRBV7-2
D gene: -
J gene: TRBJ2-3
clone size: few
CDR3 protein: CASTKGLAYTDTQYF
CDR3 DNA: TGTGCCAGCACCAAGGGTCTAGCCTACACAGATACGCAGTATTTT

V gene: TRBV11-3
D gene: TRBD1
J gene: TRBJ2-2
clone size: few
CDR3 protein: CASSLGGTANTGELFF
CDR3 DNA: TGTGCCAGCAGCTTAGGGGGGACAGCCAACACCGGGGAGCTGTTTTTT

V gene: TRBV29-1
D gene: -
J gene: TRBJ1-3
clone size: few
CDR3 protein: CSVEDLDLLGNTIYF
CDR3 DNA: TGCAGCGTTGAAGATCTTGACTTACTAGGAAACACCATATATTTT

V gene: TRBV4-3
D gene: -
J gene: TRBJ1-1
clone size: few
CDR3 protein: CASSQDGFGGTEAFF
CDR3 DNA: TGCGCCAGCAGCCAAGACGGGTTCGGGGGGACTGAAGCTTTCTTT

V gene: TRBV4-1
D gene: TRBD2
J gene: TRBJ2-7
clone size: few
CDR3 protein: CASSQVPAGGLEQYF
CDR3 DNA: TGCGCCAGCAGCCAAGTTCCAGCGGGGGGCCTCGAGCAGTACTTC

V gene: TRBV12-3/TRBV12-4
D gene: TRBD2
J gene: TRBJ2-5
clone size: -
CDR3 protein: CASSLVPSGYQETQYF
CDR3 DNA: TGTGCCAGCAGTTTAGTTCCTAGCGGATACCAAGAGACCCAGTACTTC

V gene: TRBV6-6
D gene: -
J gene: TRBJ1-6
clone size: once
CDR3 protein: CASRRALNSPLHF
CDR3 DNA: TGTGCCAGCAGACGGGCTCTTAATTCACCCCTCCACTTT

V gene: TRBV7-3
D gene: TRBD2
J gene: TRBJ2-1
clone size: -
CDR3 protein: CASSQSGTYYNEQFF
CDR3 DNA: TGTGCCAGCAGCCAAAGCGGGACTTACTACAATGAGCAGTTCTTC

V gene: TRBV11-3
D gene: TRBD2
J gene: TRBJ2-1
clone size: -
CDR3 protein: CASSARGALYNEQFF
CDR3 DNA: TGTGCCAGCAGCGCGCGGGGGGCACTTTACAATGAGCAGTTCTTC